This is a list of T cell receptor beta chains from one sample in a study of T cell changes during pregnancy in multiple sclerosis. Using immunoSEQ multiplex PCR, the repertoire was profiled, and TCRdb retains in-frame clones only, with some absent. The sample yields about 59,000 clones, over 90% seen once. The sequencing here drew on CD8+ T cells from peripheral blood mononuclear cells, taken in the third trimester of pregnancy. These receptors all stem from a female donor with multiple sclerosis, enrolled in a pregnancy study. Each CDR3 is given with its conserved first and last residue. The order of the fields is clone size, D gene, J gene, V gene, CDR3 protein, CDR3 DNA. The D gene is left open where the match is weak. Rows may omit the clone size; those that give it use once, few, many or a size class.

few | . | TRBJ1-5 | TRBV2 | CASSESGVSNQPQHF | TGTGCCAGCAGTGAGTCAGGGGTTAGCAATCAGCCCCAGCATTTT
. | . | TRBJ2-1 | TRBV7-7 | CASSLDGHEQFF | TGTGCCAGCAGCTTAGATGGCCATGAGCAGTTCTTC
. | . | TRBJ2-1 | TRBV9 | CASSPLQFF | TGTGCCAGCAGCCCCCTCCAGTTCTTC
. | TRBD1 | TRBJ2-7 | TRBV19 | CASSYGTASSYEQYF | TGTGCCAGTTCGTACGGGACAGCGAGCTCCTACGAGCAGTACTTC
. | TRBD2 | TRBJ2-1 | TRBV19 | CASSLGLAGRYGEQFF | TGTGCCAGTAGCTTGGGACTAGCGGGTAGATACGGTGAGCAGTTCTTC
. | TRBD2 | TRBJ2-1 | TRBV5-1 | CASKLAGGYNEQFF | TGCGCCAGTAAACTAGCGGGAGGTTACAATGAGCAGTTCTTC
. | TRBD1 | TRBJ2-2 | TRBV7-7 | CASSLGGQGASGELFF | TGTGCCAGCAGCTTAGGGGGACAGGGGGCATCCGGGGAGCTGTTTTTT
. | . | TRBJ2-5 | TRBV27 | CASSFDRTSQYF | TGTGCCAGCAGTTTCGACCGGACATCCCAGTACTTC
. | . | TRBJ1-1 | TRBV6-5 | CASSYVQNTEAFF | TGTGCCAGCAGTTACGTACAGAACACTGAAGCTTTCTTT
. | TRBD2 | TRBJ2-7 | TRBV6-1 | CASSEGLAGGAYEQYF | TGTGCCAGCAGTGAAGGGCTAGCGGGAGGGGCCTACGAGCAGTACTTC
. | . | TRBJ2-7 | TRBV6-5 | CASSSDRGSYEQYF | TGTGCCAGCAGTAGTGACCGAGGTTCCTACGAGCAGTACTTC
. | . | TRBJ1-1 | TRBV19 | CASTFALHTEAFF | TGTGCCAGTACCTTCGCCCTACACACTGAAGCTTTCTTT
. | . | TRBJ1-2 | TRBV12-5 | CASGFEAGIHGYTF | TGTGCTAGTGGTTTCGAGGCAGGGATCCATGGCTACACCTTC
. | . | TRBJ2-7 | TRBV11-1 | CASSLDGGDYEQYF | TGTGCCAGCAGCTTAGATGGCGGTGACTACGAGCAGTACTTC
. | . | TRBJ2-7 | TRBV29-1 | CSVPEVNGQYF | TGCAGCGTTCCTGAGGTTAACGGGCAGTACTTC
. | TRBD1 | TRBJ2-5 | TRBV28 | CASRLGQLSQETQYF | TGTGCCAGCAGATTGGGACAGCTCTCTCAAGAGACCCAGTACTTC
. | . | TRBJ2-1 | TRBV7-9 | CASSPPTGNEQFF | TGTGCCAGCAGCCCGCCGACTGGCAATGAGCAGTTCTTC
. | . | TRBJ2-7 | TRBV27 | CASSLSRTSYEQYF | TGTGCCAGCAGTTTATCGCGGACATCCTACGAGCAGTACTTC
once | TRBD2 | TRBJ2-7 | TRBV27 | CASSLSVAGSYEQYF | TGTGCCAGCAGTTTATCCGTAGCGGGATCCTACGAGCAGTACTTC
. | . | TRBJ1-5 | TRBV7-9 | CASSLAQGQPQHF | TGTGCCAGCAGCTTAGCACAGGGACAGCCCCAGCATTTT
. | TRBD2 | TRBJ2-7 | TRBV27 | CASRNSGRTLEEQYF | TGTGCCAGCAGGAATAGCGGGAGAACATTGGAAGAGCAGTACTTC
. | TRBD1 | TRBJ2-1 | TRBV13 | CASSLWDRGLNEQFF | TGTGCCAGCAGCTTATGGGACAGGGGGCTCAATGAGCAGTTCTTC
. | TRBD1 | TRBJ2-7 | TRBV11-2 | CASSLEPGQVYEQYF | TGTGCCAGCAGCTTGGAACCGGGACAGGTTTACGAGCAGTACTTC
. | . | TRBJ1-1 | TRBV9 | CASSVEATSVKREAFF | TGTGCCAGCAGCGTAGAGGCCACGTCGGTAAAGCGCGAAGCTTTCTTT
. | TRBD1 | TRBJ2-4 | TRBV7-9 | CASSPSSTGIVNSKNIQYF | TGTGCCAGCAGCCCATCCTCGACAGGGATCGTTAACAGCAAAAACATTCAGTACTTC